What follows are 27 T cell receptor beta chains derived from one specimen sequenced in a study of T cell changes during pregnancy in multiple sclerosis. Measured with immunoSEQ multiplex PCR; TCRdb has only the in-frame clones, and not every one. The sample includes approximately 66,000 clones, 91% seen only once; the top ten take under 6%. Here the sequenced sample was CD8+ T cells from peripheral blood mononuclear cells, taken before pregnancy. These receptors all stem from a female donor with multiple sclerosis, enrolled in a pregnancy study.

V and J are TRBV1 and TRBJ2-5; the table assigns TRBD2, which was not confirmed against the DNA. TRBV1 constitutes a pseudogene. This CDR3 has 15 residues. The CDR3 here is CTSSQVVADQETQYF. Here the CDR3 DNA reads TGCACCAGCAGCCAAGTAGTAGCGGACCAAGAGACCCAGTACTTC.

For the CDR3, the DNA is TGTGCCAGCAAAGGAGTGACCCAGTACTTC. This codes for CASKGVTQYF. V usage is TRBV2 and J usage is TRBJ2-5, with D unresolved. CDR1 and CDR2 from the germline V gene are SNHLY and FYNNEI. This CDR3 has 10 residues. V was clipped by 7 bases and J by 7 bases, with 7 bases between them.

The chain links TRBV7-8 to TRBJ2-1, with D maybe TRBD2 (5 bases). Trimming removed 4 bases at V and 6 bases at J, with 7 bases between. Germline CDR1 reads SGHVS; CDR2 reads FQNEAQ. The CDR3 is 12 residues long. The CDR3 sequence: CASSSGINEQFF. As DNA, the CDR3 is TGTGCCAGCAGCTCGGGAATCAATGAGCAGTTCTTC.

This chain connects TRBV9 to TRBJ2-7; tentative D call: TRBD1 (6 bases). CDR1 SGDLS and CDR2 YYNGEE come from the germline V gene. V dropped 3 bases and J dropped 3 bases, with 16 bases sitting between them. The CDR3 is made up of 15 amino acids. The CDR3 bases are TGTGCCAGCAGCGAGGGGGATTTTCAAGTCTACGAGCAGTACTTC. This codes for CASSEGDFQVYEQYF.

The rearrangement links TRBV9 to TRBJ2-7, with 8 nucleotides matching TRBD1. Germline V gene sequence: CDR1 SGDLS, CDR2 YYNGEE. The CDR3 consists of 14 residues. V dropped 4 bases and J dropped 5; count of bases not matched to a gene: 8. Here the CDR3 reads CASSITDRAHEQYF. The CDR3 DNA is TGTGCCAGCAGCATCACGGACAGGGCCCACGAGCAGTACTTC. The entire variable domain, with the rest obtained from reference TRBV9 and TRBJ2-7, is as follows: DSGVTQTPKHLITATGQRVTLRCSPRSGDLSVYWYQQSLDQGLQFLIQYYNGEERAKGNILERFSAQQFPDLHSELNLSSLELGDSALYFCASSITDRAHEQYFGPGTRLTVT.

The genes are TRBV11-2 and TRBJ1-5; a possible D gene is TRBD1 (6 bases). The V gene's germline CDR1 is SGHAT and CDR2 FQNNGV. This CDR3 is built from 14 residues. Trimming left V 5 bases short and J 6 bases short, with 14 bases between. For the CDR3, the DNA is TGTGCCAGCAGCCCCGGGACATCTGGTCAGCCCCAGCATTTT. Amino acids: CASSPGTSGQPQHF. The variable domain in full, completed from reference TRBV11-2 and TRBJ1-5, reads EAGVAQSPRYKIIEKRQSVAFWCNPISGHATLYWYQQILGQGPKLLIQFQNNGVVDDSQLPKDRFSAERLKGVDSTLKIQPAKLEDSAVYLCASSPGTSGQPQHFGDGTRLSIL.

The gene calls are TRBV29-1 and TRBJ2-1; TRBD1 agrees at 7 bases. CDR1 SQVTM and CDR2 ANQGSEA come from the germline V gene. The CDR3 is 16 residues long. The junction had 8 bases not matched to a gene; V was cut back by 1 base and J by 2 bases. CDR3 loop: CSVEAAWTGAYNEQFF. The CDR3 nucleotides read TGCAGCGTTGAAGCGGCGTGGACAGGTGCCTACAATGAGCAGTTCTTC.

V and J are TRBV5-1 and TRBJ2-5, with 15 bases aligning to TRBD2. The germline gives CDR1 SGHRS, CDR2 YFSETQ. J gave up 1 base and V 4 bases, and 8 bases lay outside the gene matches. The CDR3 sequence is 18 residues long. DNA of the CDR3: TGCGCCAGCAGCCCGGGACTAGCGGGGGGTGTTATCCAAGAGACCCAGTACTTC. Translated: CASSPGLAGGVIQETQYF.

This chain links TRBV4-2 with TRBJ1-4; D unclear. V lost 1 base and J 4 bases, leaving 7 bases between the germline ends. The CDR3 runs 14 residues. Germline V gene lookup returns CDR1 LGHNA and CDR2 YNFKEQ. Written as DNA, the CDR3 is TGTGCCAGCAGCCAAGGGGCAGATAATGAAAAACTGTTTTTT. Translated, it gives CASSQGADNEKLFF.

The chain uses TRBV5-1 and TRBJ2-7; possible D gene TRBD1, 6 bases. Deletions cut 5 bases from V and 5 bases from J, with 14 bases between. Germline V gives CDR1 SGHRS, CDR2 YFSETQ. The CDR3 extends over 13 amino acids. CDR3 bases: TGCGCCAGCAGACAACAGGGCCCCGACGAGCAGTACTTC. Its protein product is CASRQQGPDEQYF.

Worth noting for this clone: The same CDR3 is also encoded by other DNA sequences in this sample. V usage is TRBV6-4 and J usage is TRBJ2-2, with D perhaps matching TRBD1 (5 bases). CDR1 and CDR2 (germline): MRHNA, SNTAGT. V lost 2 bases to trimming and J lost 4 bases, with 5 bases between them. CDR3 length: 13 residues. CDR3 nucleotide sequence: TGTGCCAGCAGTGACAGGGGCACCGGGGAGCTGTTTTTT. It specifies CASSDRGTGELFF.

The chain employs TRBV27 and TRBJ2-7; D unresolved. The V gene lost 6 bases and the J gene lost 2 bases, with 11 bases spanning the gap. The CDR3 has 13 amino acids. Germline lookup yields CDR1 MNHEY and CDR2 SMNVEV (reference sequence). CDR3 bases: TGTGCCAGCAGCAGAACGGGTGCCTACGAGCAGTACTTC. It translates to CASSRTGAYEQYF.

The V call is TRBV7-9, the J call TRBJ2-7; possible D gene TRBD2, 5 bases. CDR1 SEHNR and CDR2 FQNEAQ come from the germline V gene (reference sequence). Trimming pared 8 bases from V and 1 base from J, leaving 21 bases between. The CDR3 has 16 residues. CDR3 sequence: CASVRQSLAESYEQYF. CDR3 in DNA: TGTGCCAGCGTCAGACAATCCCTAGCCGAATCCTACGAGCAGTACTTC.

The genes are TRBV6-5 and TRBJ1-3; 8 bases align to TRBD1. The CDR3 sequence is 15 residues long. The germline V gene encodes CDR1 MNHEY and CDR2 SVGAGI. Trimming cost V 2 bases and J 0 bases; bases outside gene matches: 0. The CDR3 DNA follows: TGTGCCAGCAGTTACACAGGGGGCTCTGGAAACACCATATATTTT. Protein sequence: CASSYTGGSGNTIYF.

The CDR3 here is CASSESGRGEVYGYTF. Here the CDR3 DNA reads TGTGCCAGCAGTGAAAGTGGAAGGGGCGAAGTCTATGGCTACACCTTC. The chain recombines TRBV2 with TRBJ1-2, with D possibly TRBD1 on 5 matching bases. In germline, CDR1 is SNHLY, CDR2 FYNNEI. V shed 2 bases and J shed 4 bases, with 17 bases lying between them. This CDR3 has 16 residues.

The chain combines TRBV9 with TRBJ2-2; 9 bases align to TRBD1. After removal of 0 bases from V and 3 bases from J, the junction contained 3 bases not matched to a gene. The CDR3 is made up of 16 amino acids. Per the germline V gene, CDR1 is SGDLS and CDR2 is YYNGEE. For the CDR3, the DNA is TGTGCCAGCAGCGTAGGACAGGGGGGTTACACCGGGGAGCTGTTTTTT. It translates to CASSVGQGGYTGELFF.

J is TRBJ1-1 and V is TRBV7-9, with TRBD1 matching over 12 bases. Germline trimming cut 5 bases from V and 3 bases from J; bases unmatched to any gene: 10. CDR3 length equals 17 residues. Germline CDR1 and CDR2: SEHNR and FQNEAQ (reference sequence). Here the CDR3 reads CASSPVTGTGGHTEAFF. The CDR3 DNA sequence: TGTGCCAGCAGCCCTGTAACCGGGACAGGGGGCCACACTGAAGCTTTCTTT.

V and J are TRBV9 and TRBJ2-7, with 7 bases identical to TRBD1. The CDR3 consists of 13 residues. The ends lost 3 bases at V and 3 bases at J; junction bases unmatched: 3. Germline V gene lookup returns CDR1 SGDLS and CDR2 YYNGEE. CDR3 nucleotide sequence: TGTGCCAGCAGCGAGGGGGCCTACTACGAGCAGTACTTC. This encodes CASSEGAYYEQYF.

This clone appeared once. This chain joins TRBV5-1 and TRBJ1-4; perhaps TRBD1 as D (6 bases). Deletions cut 3 bases from V and 4 bases from J, with 16 bases between. The CDR3 totals 16 residues. Germline lookup yields CDR1 SGHRS and CDR2 YFSETQ. The CDR3 is CASSSPTTGHNEKLFF. CDR3 in DNA: TGCGCCAGCAGCTCGCCCACGACAGGCCATAATGAAAAACTGTTTTTT. Complete variable domain (other parts from reference TRBV5-1 and TRBJ1-4): KAGVTQTPRYLIKTRGQQVTLSCSPISGHRSVSWYQQTPGQGLQFLFEYFSETQRNKGNFPGRFSGRQFSNSRSEMNVSTLELGDSALYLCASSSPTTGHNEKLFFGSGTQLSVL.

For this clone: The sample holds other DNA sequences that translate to the same CDR3. The chain links TRBV6-5 to TRBJ2-7; 9 bases line up with TRBD1. This CDR3 is built from 14 residues. CDR1 and CDR2 (germline): MNHEY, SVGAGI. The J segment lost 4 bases and the V segment lost 2 bases, leaving 3 bases of the junction unmatched. For the CDR3, the DNA is TGTGCCAGCAGTTACGGGACAGGGACGTACGAGCAGTACTTC. This sequence encodes CASSYGTGTYEQYF.

The gene calls are TRBV14 and TRBJ1-2; 12 bases fit TRBD1. J was trimmed by 6 bases and V by 4 bases; bases with no gene match: 3. The CDR3 loop spans 14 amino acids. Germline-derived CDR1 and CDR2 are SGHDN and FVKESK. In DNA, the CDR3 is TGTGCCAGCAGCCTGGGACAGGGGGCGAATGGCTACACCTTC. This codes for CASSLGQGANGYTF.

In its sample, this clone was seen a few times. The chain couples TRBV20-1 to TRBJ1-1, with D tentatively TRBD1 (5 bases). Trimming took off 0 bases at V and 8 bases at J, with 7 bases between the two ends. The CDR3 covers 11 residues. CDR1 and CDR2 (germline): DFQATT, SNEGSKA (reference sequence). The CDR3 reads CSARDGGEAFF. In nucleotides, the CDR3 is TGCAGTGCTAGAGACGGGGGGGAAGCTTTCTTT.

The chain combines TRBV7-8 with TRBJ1-4; D is unresolved. This CDR3 has 15 amino acids. V lost 5 bases to trimming and J lost 6 bases, with 16 bases between them. Per germline, CDR1 SGHVS and CDR2 FQNEAQ. CDR3 in DNA: TGTGCCAGCAGCCCTGGACCGAGCGGTTATGAAAAACTGTTTTTT. It yields the protein CASSPGPSGYEKLFF.

This rearrangement joins TRBV23-1 to TRBJ1-5; the match to TRBD1 covers 7 bases. TRBV23-1 is placed among ORFs of uncertain function. V trimming: 1 base; J trimming: 7 bases; junction bases outside the gene matches: 19. The CDR3 has 19 amino acids. The CDR3 is CASSQFNYGTADFDQPQHF. The CDR3 bases are TGCGCCAGCAGTCAATTCAACTACGGGACAGCGGATTTCGACCAGCCCCAGCATTTT.

The chain joins TRBV19 to TRBJ2-5; 11 bases match TRBD2. The length of the CDR3 is 14 residues. The germline V gene encodes CDR1 LNHDA and CDR2 SQIVND (reference sequence). The junction had 2 bases not matched to a gene; V was cut back by 3 bases and J by 5 bases. CDR3 sequence: CASSMTSGEETQYF. CDR3 nucleotides: TGTGCCAGTAGTATGACTAGCGGGGAGGAGACCCAGTACTTC.

CDR3 in amino acids: CASSPTQGGTYEQYF. The CDR3 DNA sequence: TGCGCCAGCAGCCCCACACAGGGGGGTACCTACGAGCAGTACTTC. V gene TRBV4-1 combines with J gene TRBJ2-7; 8 bases are a match to TRBD1. Germline V gene data show CDR1 as MGHRA and CDR2 as YSYEKL. This CDR3 comprises 15 residues. The V and J ends lost 4 bases and 2 bases, in that order; junction bases with no gene match: 7.

The chain couples TRBV7-9 to TRBJ2-1, with D unclear. The CDR3 length is 14 residues. Trimming took 1 base from V and 4 from J, leaving 8 bases between them. The germline CDR1 and CDR2 sequences are SEHNR and FQNEAQ (reference sequence). The CDR3 sequence is CASSLGAGYNEQFF. CDR3 DNA sequence: TGTGCCAGCAGCTTAGGTGCAGGTTACAATGAGCAGTTCTTC.